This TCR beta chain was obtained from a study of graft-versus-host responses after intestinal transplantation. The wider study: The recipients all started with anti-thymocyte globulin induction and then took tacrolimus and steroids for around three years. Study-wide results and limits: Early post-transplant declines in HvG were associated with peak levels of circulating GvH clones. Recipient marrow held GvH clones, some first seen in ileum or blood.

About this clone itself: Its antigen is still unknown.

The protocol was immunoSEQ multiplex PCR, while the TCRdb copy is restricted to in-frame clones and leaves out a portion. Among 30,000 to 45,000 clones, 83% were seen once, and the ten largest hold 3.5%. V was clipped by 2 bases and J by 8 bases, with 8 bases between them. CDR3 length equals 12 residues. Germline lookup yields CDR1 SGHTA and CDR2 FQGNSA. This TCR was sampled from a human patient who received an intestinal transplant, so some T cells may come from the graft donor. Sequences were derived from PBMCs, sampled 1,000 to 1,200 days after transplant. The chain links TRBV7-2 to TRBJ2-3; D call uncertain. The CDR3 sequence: CASSLFRSTQYF. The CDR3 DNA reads TGTGCCAGCAGCTTATTTAGGAGTACGCAGTATTTT.